A single sample is the source of the 31 T cell receptor beta chains below, sequenced in a study of T cells in localized non-small cell lung cancer. Assay used: immunoSEQ multiplex PCR; TCRdb lists only in-frame clones, some missing. Of 100,000 or so clones in the sample, under 95% were seen once. This specimen was PBMCs, taken before any cancer treatment. Receptor source: a woman aged 35 to 70 with stage II squamous cell lung carcinoma.

The sample holds a few counts of this clone. Compared with germline, one end of the junction differs, possibly owing to a read error. The chain employs TRBV7-6 and TRBJ1-1; D ambiguous. The CDR3 consists of 13 residues. Germline V gene lookup returns CDR1 SGHVS and CDR2 FNYEAQ. The CDR3 sequence: CASSLGVGYKTNF. The CDR3 bases are TGTGCCAGCAGCTTAGGGGTCGGTTACAAGACTAACTTT.

The chain uses TRBV9 and TRBJ2-3, with 12 bases lining up with TRBD2. V shed 0 bases, J shed 4 bases, and the junction held 9 bases outside the gene matches. Germline V gene lookup returns CDR1 SGDLS and CDR2 YYNGEE. The CDR3 contains 18 residues. The CDR3 spells CASSVATSGRHTADTQYF. The CDR3 DNA follows: TGTGCCAGCAGCGTAGCAACTAGCGGGAGGCATACGGCAGATACGCAGTATTTT.

This clone was seen once. This chain joins TRBV19 and TRBJ2-1; D perhaps matches TRBD2 (6 bases). Germline V gene lookup returns CDR1 LNHDA and CDR2 SQIVND (reference sequence). With 3 bases removed from V and 6 bases from J, the gap between germline ends came to 18 bases. The length of the CDR3 is 16 residues. CDR3 sequence (DNA): TGTGCCAGTAGTATGGTACGACTAGTCCACCCCAATGAGCAGTTCTTC. Translating gives CASSMVRLVHPNEQFF.

The gene calls are TRBV29-1 and TRBJ1-1; D call uncertain. Germline V CDR1 and CDR2: SQVTM, ANQGSEA. This CDR3 is built from 10 residues. Trimming shortened V by 2 bases and J by 11 bases, and 9 bases separated the two germline ends. The CDR3 DNA sequence: TGCAGCGTTGAACCCGCGGCGGCTTTCTTT. This codes for CSVEPAAAFF.

The genes are TRBV29-1 and TRBJ1-1; D is perhaps TRBD1 (6 bases). The ends were cut back, 7 bases at V and 3 bases at J, with 15 bases in the middle. Looked up from germline, CDR1 is SQVTM and CDR2 is ANQGSEA. The CDR3 contains 13 residues. The CDR3 region is CSAKTGFDTEAFF. The CDR3, as DNA: TGCAGCGCTAAAACAGGGTTTGACACTGAAGCTTTCTTT.

The V call is TRBV10-3, the J call TRBJ2-7; D remains ambiguous. This CDR3 spans 13 amino acids. Germline V gene sequence: CDR1 ENHRY, CDR2 SYGVKD. The germline V and J ends were trimmed by 4 bases and 6 bases, with 13 bases remaining between them. CDR3 nucleotides: TGTGCCATCAGTGTTGGGAAAATGGGCGAGCAGTACTTC. This sequence encodes CAISVGKMGEQYF.

The chain combines TRBV5-5 with TRBJ2-2; D is uncertain. V was cut by 6 bases and J by 6 bases, with 15 bases left in between. The CDR3 totals 14 residues. CDR1 is SGHKS and CDR2 is YYEKEE in the germline V gene (reference sequence). CDR3 amino acids: CASTTHVSAGELFF. CDR3 nucleotide sequence: TGTGCCAGCACTACTCACGTTTCCGCCGGGGAGCTGTTTTTT.

This sequence joins TRBV14 and TRBJ2-1, with 9 nucleotides matching TRBD2. The CDR3 runs 18 residues. CDR1 and CDR2 from the germline V gene are SGHDN and FVKESK. With V trimmed by 1 base and J by 3 bases, 10 bases remained unmatched. The CDR3 DNA sequence: TGTGCCAGCAGCCAAGGGGGCGGGAGGGCCGGTGGCTACAATGAGCAGTTCTTC. This codes for CASSQGGGRAGGYNEQFF.

CDR3 residues: CASSPKAESTDTQYF. The CDR3 bases are TGTGCCAGCAGCCCCAAGGCGGAATCCACAGATACGCAGTATTTT. This rearrangement joins TRBV7-9 to TRBJ2-3; D call uncertain. The CDR3 is made up of 15 amino acids. V was cut by 5 bases and J by 2 bases, with 14 bases left in between. Germline lookup yields CDR1 SEHNR and CDR2 FQNEAQ (reference sequence).

The chain couples TRBV30 to TRBJ1-6; D gene unclear. The V gene lost 3 bases and the J gene lost 7 bases, with 10 bases spanning the gap. The CDR3 extends over 13 amino acids. Looked up from germline, CDR1 is GTSNPN and CDR2 is SVGIG (reference sequence). The CDR3 loop is CAWRLGSNSPLHF. CDR3 coding DNA: TGTGCCTGGAGGCTGGGATCAAATTCACCCCTCCACTTT.

This chain uses TRBV7-9 with TRBJ1-3, with D possibly TRBD1 on 5 matching bases. The germline gives CDR1 SEHNR, CDR2 FQNEAQ (reference sequence). The length of the CDR3 is 15 residues. V was trimmed by 6 bases and J by 3 bases, leaving 15 bases between them. The chain's CDR3 is CASSYSSGLGNTIYF. The CDR3 DNA sequence: TGTGCCAGCAGTTACAGCTCAGGGCTTGGAAACACCATATATTTT.

The V and J genes are TRBV10-1 and TRBJ2-5, with 8 bases aligning to TRBD1. From germline, CDR1 is WNHNN and CDR2 SYGVQD (reference sequence). This CDR3 has 16 amino acids. Germline trimming cut 0 bases from V and 1 base from J; bases unmatched to any gene: 4. The CDR3 loop is CASSESRTGGQETQYF. The CDR3 DNA reads TGCGCCAGCAGTGAGTCGAGAACAGGGGGCCAAGAGACCCAGTACTTC.

The chain joins TRBV30 to TRBJ1-1, with D possibly matching TRBD1 (5 bases). Trimming pared 5 bases from V and 1 base from J, leaving 8 bases between. This CDR3 is built from 12 residues. CDR1 is GTSNPN, CDR2 SVGIG, per germline (reference sequence). CDR3 protein: CAWERGNTEAFF. DNA of the CDR3: TGTGCCTGGGAGAGGGGGAACACTGAAGCTTTCTTT.

V usage is TRBV7-6 and J usage is TRBJ2-1, with a weak D call TRBD2 (5 bases). From germline, CDR1 is SGHVS and CDR2 FNYEAQ. CDR3 length equals 15 residues. Trimming cost V 7 bases and J 0 bases, with 13 bases left between them. CDR3 protein: CASKGGNSSYNEQFF. For the CDR3, the DNA is TGTGCCAGCAAAGGAGGTAACAGCTCCTACAATGAGCAGTTCTTC.

This chain links TRBV5-1 with TRBJ2-1, with 11 bases fitting TRBD2. Germline trimming cut 0 bases from V and 5 bases from J; bases unmatched to any gene: 1. Germline CDR1 reads SGHRS; CDR2 reads YFSETQ. The CDR3 has 15 residues. CDR3 sequence (DNA): TGCGCCAGCAGCTTGGTAGCGGGAGGGAACAATGAGCAGTTCTTC. Protein product: CASSLVAGGNNEQFF.

The rearrangement uses TRBV11-2 and TRBJ1-3; no definite D call. Germline V gives CDR1 SGHAT, CDR2 FQNNGV. CDR3 length equals 20 residues. The V and J ends lost 0 bases and 4 bases respectively, with 25 bases between them. The CDR3 is CASSLDVRGYQTSEGNTIYF. In nucleotides, the CDR3 is TGTGCCAGCAGCTTAGATGTTCGGGGATATCAAACCTCCGAGGGAAACACCATATATTTT.

This chain links TRBV28 with TRBJ1-1; weak D call: TRBD1 (5 bases). CDR1 and CDR2 (germline): MDHEN, SYDVKM. CDR3 size: 14 residues. V lost 3 bases to trimming and J lost 7 bases, with 15 bases between them. The CDR3 sequence: CASSFFRDRGEAFF. In DNA, the CDR3 is TGTGCCAGCAGTTTTTTCCGGGACCGAGGTGAAGCTTTCTTT.

The J gene is TRBJ2-2, the V gene TRBV27; D remains ambiguous. Trimming shortened V by 0 bases and J by 4 bases, and 6 bases separated the two germline ends. CDR3 length: 14 residues. Per germline, CDR1 MNHEY and CDR2 SMNVEV (reference sequence). CDR3 in amino acids: CASSLSGGTGELFF. CDR3 DNA sequence: TGTGCCAGCAGTTTATCGGGCGGCACCGGGGAGCTGTTTTTT.

The chain employs TRBV10-2 and TRBJ1-1; TRBD1 aligns across 7 bases. V lost 8 bases to trimming and J lost 8 bases; unmatched junction nucleotides: 14. This CDR3 region has 14 residues. Germline-derived CDR1 and CDR2 are WSHSY and SAAADI. The CDR3 DNA follows: TGCGCCAGCTCGGTCGTGACAGGGAAAGGGGAAGCTTTCTTT. This translates into CASSVVTGKGEAFF.

The J gene is TRBJ2-1, the V gene TRBV9, with TRBD2 matching over 8 bases. Unmatched junction bases numbered 7, after V lost 0 bases and J lost 8 bases. Germline V gene data show CDR1 as SGDLS and CDR2 as YYNGEE. The CDR3 has 15 amino acids. The CDR3 reads CASSVGERELHEQFF. CDR3 sequence (DNA): TGTGCCAGCAGCGTAGGGGAGCGGGAGCTCCATGAGCAGTTCTTC.

The chain recombines TRBV19 with TRBJ1-3; TRBD1 might be the D (5 bases). V dropped 4 bases and J dropped 0 bases, with 10 bases sitting between them. CDR1 LNHDA and CDR2 SQIVND come from the germline V gene (reference sequence). CDR3 length equals 15 residues. The CDR3, as DNA: TGTGCCAGTAGTACCCTCGGGGGCTCTGGAAACACCATATATTTT. It specifies CASSTLGGSGNTIYF.

This rearrangement joins TRBV2 to TRBJ2-7; D gene uncertain. The CDR3 has 15 residues. The V and J ends lost 2 bases and 3 bases respectively, with 14 bases between them. CDR1 is SNHLY and CDR2 is FYNNEI in the germline V gene. The CDR3 bases are TGTGCCAGCAGTGAAACGATGTTGAGTTTCTACGAGCAGTACTTC. It yields the protein CASSETMLSFYEQYF.

The rearrangement links TRBV7-9 to TRBJ1-2; a weak D match, TRBD1 (6 bases). V was cut by 1 base and J by 0 bases, with 9 bases left in between. The CDR3 is 15 amino acids. Germline V gene sequence: CDR1 SEHNR, CDR2 FQNEAQ (reference sequence). Here the CDR3 DNA reads TGTGCCAGCAGCTTAGACGGGGGGCCTAACTATGGCTACACCTTC. Protein product: CASSLDGGPNYGYTF.

This chain connects TRBV7-9 to TRBJ1-4, with 7 bases aligning to TRBD1. The CDR3 consists of 13 residues. CDR1 is SEHNR and CDR2 is FQNEAQ in the germline V gene (reference sequence). Germline trimming cut 11 bases from V and 8 bases from J; bases unmatched to any gene: 11. The CDR3 spells CASGLRGDEKLFF. CDR3 nucleotides: TGTGCCTCGGGCCTCAGGGGGGACGAAAAACTGTTTTTT.

This chain uses TRBV5-4 with TRBJ1-1; the D gene is possibly TRBD1 (6 bases). The V gene's germline CDR1 is SGHNT and CDR2 YYREEE (reference sequence). V was clipped by 5 bases and J by 0 bases, with 17 bases between them. The CDR3 is 16 amino acids. The chain's CDR3 is CASRRGGRGLNTEAFF. The CDR3 DNA follows: TGTGCCAGCAGGAGGGGGGGGCGAGGGTTGAACACTGAAGCTTTCTTT.

This clone has only a few counts. The gene calls are TRBV11-2 and TRBJ1-2; weak D call: TRBD1 (5 bases). CDR1 and CDR2 (germline): SGHAT, FQNNGV. Trimming removed 4 bases from V and 4 bases from J, with 10 bases in between. The length of the CDR3 is 13 residues. The CDR3 DNA reads as TGTGCCAGCAGCTCAGACAGAACCTATGGCTACACCTTC. Protein sequence: CASSSDRTYGYTF.

This chain links TRBV7-8 with TRBJ2-7, with no clear D. This CDR3 spans 15 amino acids. The germline CDR1 and CDR2 sequences are SGHVS and FQNEAQ. V lost 4 bases to trimming and J lost 2 bases, with 15 bases between them. The CDR3 sequence is CASSSGSRSAYEQYF. The CDR3, as DNA: TGTGCCAGCAGCTCCGGTAGCAGGAGCGCCTACGAGCAGTACTTC.

V and J are TRBV7-8 and TRBJ2-3; D remains ambiguous. V was clipped by 1 base and J by 5 bases, with 13 bases between them. The CDR3 consists of 15 residues. Germline lookup yields CDR1 SGHVS and CDR2 FQNEAQ. Here the CDR3 reads CASSLGRWSRDTQYF. The CDR3 region has the DNA TGTGCCAGCAGCTTAGGAAGGTGGTCAAGAGATACGCAGTATTTT.

The rearrangement uses TRBV19 and TRBJ2-3, with 13 bases lining up with TRBD2. This CDR3 is 17 amino acids long. The V gene end was trimmed by 7 bases and the J gene end by 3 bases; junction bases not matched to a gene: 10. CDR1 LNHDA and CDR2 SQIVND come from the germline V gene (reference sequence). This chain's CDR3 is CASTGLAGVSRTDTQYF. The CDR3 region has the DNA TGTGCCAGTACAGGACTAGCGGGAGTGTCAAGGACAGATACGCAGTATTTT.

This chain joins TRBV5-1 and TRBJ2-1; a weak D match, TRBD2 (6 bases). CDR1 and CDR2 from the germline V gene are SGHRS and YFSETQ. Trimming stripped 6 bases from V and 8 bases from J, with 9 bases between. The CDR3 runs to 11 residues. The CDR3 protein is CASTRDDEQFF. The CDR3 DNA is TGCGCCAGCACGCGGGACGATGAGCAGTTCTTC.

V and J are TRBV13 and TRBJ2-7; weak D call: TRBD2 (5 bases). CDR1 and CDR2 (germline): PRHDT, FYEKMQ (reference sequence). The CDR3 is 16 amino acids. V shed 5 bases and J shed 4 bases, with 21 bases lying between them. CDR3 DNA: TGTGCCAGCAGCCAGACTACTCTAACTGGCGCTTACGAGCAGTACTTC. As protein: CASSQTTLTGAYEQYF.